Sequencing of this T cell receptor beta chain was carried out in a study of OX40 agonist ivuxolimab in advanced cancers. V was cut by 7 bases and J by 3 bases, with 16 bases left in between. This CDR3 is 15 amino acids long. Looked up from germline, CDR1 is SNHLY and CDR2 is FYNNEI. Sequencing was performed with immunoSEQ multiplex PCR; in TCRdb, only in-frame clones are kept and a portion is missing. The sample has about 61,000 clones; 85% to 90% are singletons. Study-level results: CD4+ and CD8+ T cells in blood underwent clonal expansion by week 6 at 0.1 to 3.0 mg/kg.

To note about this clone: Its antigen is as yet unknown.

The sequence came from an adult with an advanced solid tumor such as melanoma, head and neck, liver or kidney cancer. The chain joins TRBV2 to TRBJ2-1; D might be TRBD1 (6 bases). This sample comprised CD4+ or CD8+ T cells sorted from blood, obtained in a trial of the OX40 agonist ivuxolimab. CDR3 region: CASTEGDIFYNEQFF. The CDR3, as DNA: TGTGCCAGCACCGAGGGGGACATTTTCTACAATGAGCAGTTCTTC.